The clone carrying this TCR beta chain was observed a handful of times. Its target is unknown. This specimen comes from a study of cytomegalovirus exposure and HLA in healthy donors. Whole-study context: Later, an analysis reported that the 130 or so validation repertoires had used the same platform as the approximately 690 first-cohort repertoires.

Sequencing was performed with immunoSEQ multiplex PCR; in TCRdb, only in-frame clones are kept and a portion is missing. Of about 69,000 clones in the sample, 94% were seen once. Study-wide results and limits: First-cohort TCR clusters were later found to tend to co-occur in the 120 or so validation repertoires. Among TCR beta chains, those listed as cytomegalovirus-associated numbered around 180.

The V gene end was trimmed by 4 bases and the J gene end by 5 bases; junction bases not matched to a gene: 6. CDR1 and CDR2 (germline): MRHNA, SNTAGT. This CDR3 is 15 amino acids long. The donors belonged to the roughly 110-subject validation cohort, separate from the roughly 670-subject first cohort. The sample comprised PBMCs. This receptor was identified in a woman aged 18-29 years in good health and CMV-seronegative. The genes are TRBV6-4 and TRBJ2-1, with 9 bases lining up with TRBD2. DNA of the CDR3: TGTGCCAGCAGTGTTAGTAGCGGGGGAAACAATGAGCAGTTCTTC. It translates to CASSVSSGGNNEQFF.